These 32 T cell receptor beta chains originate from one sample sequenced in a study of T cell responses to AZD1222 COVID-19 vaccine. TCRdb keeps only in-frame clones here, not all; method: immunoSEQ multiplex PCR. The sample has more than 100,000 clones, more than 85% seen once; the top ten hold under 2%. The starting material was peripheral blood, obtained on day 0 of AZD1222 vaccination. Receptor source: an adult in good health.

Concerning this clone: One junction end disagrees with the germline gene, perhaps due to a read error. V is TRBV11-2 and J is TRBJ1-2, with TRBD1 matching over 7 bases. CDR1 is SGHAT, CDR2 FQNNGV, per germline. CDR3 length equals 16 residues. CDR3 coding DNA: TGTGCCAGCAGTTTAGAGCCCAGACAGGGTTCGAATGGCTACACCTTC. Its translation is CASSLEPRQGSNGYTF.

This clone was detected only once. V and J are TRBV11-1 and TRBJ2-7; D remains ambiguous. The CDR3 has 16 amino acids. Germline CDR1 reads SGHAT; CDR2 reads FQDESV (reference sequence). V was cut by 1 base and J by 5 bases, with 18 bases left in between. CDR3 sequence reads: CASSLGRLQIKDEQYF. The DNA of the CDR3 is TGTGCCAGCAGCTTAGGTCGACTTCAAATAAAAGACGAGCAGTACTTC.

The gene calls are TRBV6-1 and TRBJ2-7; no definite D call. The V end was cut by 1 base, the J end by 3 bases, with 10 bases between. Germline V gene lookup returns CDR1 MNHNS and CDR2 SASEGT. The CDR3 totals 14 residues. The CDR3 here is CASSEGGKDYEQYF. The DNA for the CDR3 is TGTGCCAGCAGTGAAGGGGGAAAGGACTACGAGCAGTACTTC.

The chain recombines TRBV9 with TRBJ1-3; TRBD1 aligns across 9 bases. The CDR3 covers 17 residues. J was trimmed by 2 bases and V by 3 bases; bases with no gene match: 9. The germline CDR1 and CDR2 sequences are SGDLS and YYNGEE. The CDR3 sequence is CASSGRQGGITGNTIYF. As DNA, the CDR3 is TGTGCCAGCAGCGGACGACAGGGGGGAATAACTGGAAACACCATATATTTT. The entire variable domain, with the rest obtained from reference TRBV9 and TRBJ1-3, is as follows: DSGVTQTPKHLITATGQRVTLRCSPRSGDLSVYWYQQSLDQGLQFLIQYYNGEERAKGNILERFSAQQFPDLHSELNLSSLELGDSALYFCASSGRQGGITGNTIYFGEGSWLTVV.

This chain links TRBV5-1 with TRBJ2-5, with 8 bases lining up with TRBD1. V was clipped by 4 bases and J by 5 bases; unmatched bases: 7. CDR1 is SGHRS and CDR2 is YFSETQ in the germline V gene. This CDR3 has 14 residues. This chain's CDR3 is CASSLVQGDETQYF. As DNA, the CDR3 is TGCGCCAGCAGCCTAGTACAGGGGGATGAGACCCAGTACTTC.

The rearrangement links TRBV6-5 to TRBJ2-1; weak D call: TRBD1 (6 bases). This CDR3 region has 13 residues. Germline V gene data show CDR1 as MNHEY and CDR2 as SVGAGI. V lost 5 bases to trimming and J lost 8 bases, with 13 bases between them. CDR3 DNA: TGTGCCAGCAGTCCCGAGTGGGGGCATGAGCAGTTCTTC. It yields the protein CASSPEWGHEQFF.

The J gene is TRBJ1-5, the V gene TRBV20-1; D ambiguous. This CDR3 comprises 11 residues. V lost 1 base to trimming and J lost 12 bases, with 10 bases between them. Germline V gene data show CDR1 as DFQATT and CDR2 as SNEGSKA (reference sequence). The CDR3 spells CSARGQNHQHF. The CDR3 coding sequence is TGCAGTGCTAGAGGCCAAAACCACCAGCATTTT.

The V call is TRBV3-1 (or the pseudogene TRBV3-2), the J call TRBJ2-7; tentative D call: TRBD2 (6 bases). From germline, CDR1 is LGHDT and CDR2 YNNKEL (reference sequence). The CDR3 extends over 14 amino acids. Trimming left V 4 bases short and J 2 bases short, with 12 bases between. In DNA form, the CDR3 reads TGTGCCAGCAGCCTGAAGCGGGTCGCCTACGAGCAGTACTTC. It is translated as CASSLKRVAYEQYF.

The rearrangement joins TRBV6-5 to TRBJ1-2, with D perhaps matching TRBD1 (5 bases). Germline V gene lookup returns CDR1 MNHEY and CDR2 SVGAGI. V gave up 2 bases and J gave up 4 bases, with 11 bases separating them. The CDR3 contains 14 residues. The CDR3 loop reads CASSYATTAYGYTF. CDR3 sequence (DNA): TGTGCCAGCAGTTACGCGACGACAGCCTATGGCTACACCTTC.

The chain uses TRBV18 and TRBJ1-2; D not resolved. Germline CDR1 reads KGHSH; CDR2 reads LQKENI. The V end lost 3 bases, the J end lost 10 bases, and 21 bases lay between the germline ends. This CDR3 is 15 amino acids long. CDR3 coding DNA: TGTGCCAGCTCACCCTCGGGAGGCCAGACAAAATACTACACCTTC. Translated: CASSPSGGQTKYYTF.

The chain carries TRBV5-1 and TRBJ2-3; the D gene could be TRBD1 or TRBD2 (5 bases each). CDR3 size: 15 residues. V shed 3 bases and J shed 3 bases, with 14 bases lying between them. Germline V gene lookup returns CDR1 SGHRS and CDR2 YFSETQ. As DNA, the CDR3 is TGCGCCAGCAGCTGGGGCTCCGGGGAGACAGATACGCAGTATTTT. Its translation: CASSWGSGETDTQYF.

This clone was seen a handful of times. The rearrangement uses TRBV19 and TRBJ1-1; perhaps TRBD1 as D (6 bases). There are 15 residues in the CDR3. The germline CDR1 and CDR2 sequences are LNHDA and SQIVND (reference sequence). The V end was cut by 9 bases, the J end by 5 bases, with 22 bases between. CDR3 coding DNA: TGTGCCAGCCTCGAACAGGGCCCGCGGTGGACTGAAGCTTTCTTT. Protein: CASLEQGPRWTEAFF.

The chain carries TRBV30 and TRBJ2-3, with TRBD2 identical over 10 bases. The J segment lost 3 bases and the V segment lost 3 bases, leaving 6 bases of the junction unmatched. Germline-derived CDR1 and CDR2 are GTSNPN and SVGIG (reference sequence). This CDR3 comprises 15 residues. This CDR3 is CAWRAAGGGTDTQYF. As DNA, the CDR3 is TGTGCCTGGAGGGCAGCGGGAGGGGGGACAGATACGCAGTATTTT. Combining the CDR3 with reference TRBV30 and TRBJ2-3 gives the whole variable domain SQTIHQWPATLVQPVGSPLSLECTVEGTSNPNLYWYRQAAGRGLQLLFYSVGIGQISSEVPQNLSASRPQDRQFILSSKKLLLSDSGFYLCAWRAAGGGTDTQYFGPGTRLTVL.

This sequence joins TRBV19 and TRBJ1-2; D unclear. This CDR3 spans 11 amino acids. Per the germline V gene, CDR1 is LNHDA and CDR2 is SQIVND (reference sequence). The V end was cut by 8 bases, the J end by 1 base, with 5 bases between. The CDR3 DNA sequence: TGTGCCAGTCTCAGTAACTATGGCTACACCTTC. Translating gives CASLSNYGYTF.

This chain connects TRBV3-1 (or the pseudogene TRBV3-2) to TRBJ1-1; maybe TRBD1 (5 bases). Per the germline V gene, CDR1 is LGHDT and CDR2 is YNNKEL (reference sequence). The CDR3 has 14 residues. Deletions cut 4 bases from V and 2 bases from J, with 11 bases between. The CDR3 region is CASSLTTGNTEAFF. DNA of the CDR3: TGTGCCAGCAGCCTAACTACAGGCAACACTGAAGCTTTCTTT.

V and J are TRBV6-5 and TRBJ2-1; D not resolved. The V end lost 0 bases, the J end lost 9 bases, and 6 bases lay between the germline ends. The CDR3 consists of 12 residues. Germline CDR1 is MNHEY and CDR2 is SVGAGI. For the CDR3, the DNA is TGTGCCAGCAGTTACTCCCGTCCTGAGCAGTTCTTC. This translates into CASSYSRPEQFF.

The chain carries TRBV11-3 and TRBJ2-1; D uncertain. The CDR3 is 12 residues long. The germline gives CDR1 SGHNT, CDR2 YENEEA. The V and J ends lost 0 bases and 6 bases respectively, with 3 bases between them. The chain's CDR3 is CASSLETNEQFF. The DNA of the CDR3 is TGTGCCAGCAGCTTAGAAACCAATGAGCAGTTCTTC.

The sample holds one count of this clone. The V gene is TRBV6-5, the J gene TRBJ1-2; D might be TRBD1 (5 bases). Germline CDR1 reads MNHEY; CDR2 reads SVGAGI. V was pared by 4 bases and J by 2 bases, with 14 bases between. CDR3 length: 15 residues. CDR3: CASSSPGRANYGYTF. DNA for the CDR3: TGTGCCAGCAGTTCCCCAGGGAGGGCCAACTATGGCTACACCTTC.

V usage is TRBV28 and J usage is TRBJ1-6; maybe TRBD1 (6 bases). Germline values: CDR1 MDHEN, CDR2 SYDVKM. V was cut by 2 bases and J by 7 bases, with 12 bases left in between. The CDR3 length is 15 residues. The CDR3 DNA is TGTGCCAGCAGTTTAACGGGCCAGGGGAATTCACCCCTCCACTTT. Encoded protein: CASSLTGQGNSPLHF.

This clone has just one count. V usage is TRBV5-8 and J usage is TRBJ2-7; D is ambiguous. The CDR3 is 12 residues long. Trimming left V 1 base short and J 4 bases short, with 6 bases between. Germline values: CDR1 SGHTS, CDR2 YDEGEE. The CDR3 spells CASSLLQYEQYF. In nucleotides, the CDR3 is TGTGCCAGCAGCTTGTTACAATACGAGCAGTACTTC.

V usage is TRBV25-1 and J usage is TRBJ1-1; no reliable D call. The germline V gene has CDR1 MGHDK and CDR2 SYGVNS. This CDR3 region has 13 residues. Trimming cost V 1 base and J 2 bases, with 5 bases left between them. CDR3 residues: CASSESFNTEAFF. In DNA, the CDR3 is TGTGCCAGCAGTGAATCCTTCAACACTGAAGCTTTCTTT.

The rearrangement uses TRBV7-3 and TRBJ2-2; D may be TRBD1 or TRBD2 (5 bases each). V lost 6 bases and J 1 base, leaving 18 bases between the germline ends. The CDR3 runs 17 residues. Looked up from germline, CDR1 is SGHTA and CDR2 is FQGTGA. CDR3 sequence (DNA): TGTGCCAGCAGTGAAACGAAATGGGGGAGGAACACCGGGGAGCTGTTTTTT. Its protein is CASSETKWGRNTGELFF.

This rearrangement joins TRBV7-3 to TRBJ1-2; D gene ambiguous. Trimming stripped 2 bases from V and 8 bases from J, with 6 bases between. The CDR3 loop spans 11 amino acids. Per germline, CDR1 SGHTA and CDR2 FQGTGA. CDR3 DNA: TGTGCCAGCAGCTTACGGGTGGGCTACACCTTC. As protein: CASSLRVGYTF.

The rearrangement links TRBV15 to TRBJ2-1; the D gene is possibly TRBD2 (6 bases). The germline V gene has CDR1 LNHNV and CDR2 YYDKDF (reference sequence). The V end lost 0 bases, the J end lost 13 bases, and 13 bases lay between the germline ends. The CDR3 covers 13 residues. CDR3 residues: CATSRDLGGSQFF. The DNA of the CDR3 is TGTGCCACCAGCAGAGATTTGGGGGGTTCCCAGTTCTTC.

This chain joins TRBV24-1 and TRBJ1-3; 8 positions agree with TRBD1. The ends lost 1 base at V and 0 bases at J; junction bases unmatched: 4. Per germline, CDR1 KGHDR and CDR2 SFDVKD. The CDR3 sequence is 17 residues long. The CDR3 sequence is CATSDFGTGNSGNTIYF. The DNA for the CDR3 is TGTGCCACCAGTGATTTTGGGACAGGAAACTCTGGAAACACCATATATTTT.

V usage is TRBV6-5 and J usage is TRBJ1-2; no reliable D call. Trimming pared 5 bases from V and 2 bases from J, leaving 12 bases between. CDR3 length equals 14 residues. Germline CDR1 MNHEY, CDR2 SVGAGI. CDR3 nucleotides: TGTGCCAGCAGTCCCGGGTTGGGAAACTATGGCTACACCTTC. It codes for CASSPGLGNYGYTF.

V and J are TRBV27 and TRBJ1-6, with 8 bases lining up with TRBD1. Germline CDR1 is MNHEY and CDR2 is SMNVEV (reference sequence). After removal of 0 bases from V and 7 bases from J, the junction contained 8 bases not matched to a gene. This CDR3 is 17 amino acids long. CDR3 sequence: CASSLSPVHRGNSPLHF. CDR3 DNA sequence: TGTGCCAGCAGTTTATCGCCAGTTCACAGGGGGAATTCACCCCTCCACTTT.

This chain connects TRBV3-1 (or the pseudogene TRBV3-2) to TRBJ2-7; 9 bases agree with TRBD2. The CDR3 contains 16 residues. CDR1 LGHDT and CDR2 YNNKEL come from the germline V gene (reference sequence). V gave up 0 bases and J gave up 1 base; unmatched junction bases: 4. The CDR3 bases are TGTGCCAGCAGCCAAGATTCGGGACTAGCTTCCTACGAGCAGTACTTC. It encodes CASSQDSGLASYEQYF.

The chain is built from TRBV19 and TRBJ1-2; 8 nucleotides line up with TRBD1. CDR3 length: 14 residues. In germline, CDR1 is LNHDA, CDR2 SQIVND (reference sequence). V trimming: 1 base; J trimming: 2 bases; junction bases outside the gene matches: 0. The CDR3 nucleotides are TGTGCCAGTAGTATAGGGACAGGGAACTATGGCTACACCTTC. Encoded protein: CASSIGTGNYGYTF.

The CDR3 DNA sequence: TGTGCCAGCACCGGGATAACCGATGGCTACACCTTC. Its protein product is CASTGITDGYTF. This chain connects TRBV11-3 to TRBJ1-2; D unclear. Germline CDR1 reads SGHNT; CDR2 reads YENEEA. V was clipped by 7 bases and J by 6 bases, with 12 bases between them. This CDR3 contains 12 residues.

With respect to this clone: No DNA is shown, since the ends of the CDR3 on it are uncertain; the CDR3 is the one TCRdb lists. The chain links TRBV4-3 to TRBJ2-7; the D call TRBD1 from the table was never checked on the DNA. The CDR3 is 19 residues long, ends included. The V gene's germline CDR1 is LGHNA and CDR2 YSLEER. The CDR3 protein is CASSQDVLWTKDFSYEQYF.

The chain carries TRBV12-3 or TRBV12-4 and TRBJ2-1; D ambiguous. The V end lost 7 bases, the J end lost 3 bases, and 10 bases lay between the germline ends. The CDR3 runs to 13 residues. The CDR3 protein is CASNPTYYNEQFF. CDR3 sequence (DNA): TGTGCCAGCAACCCGACCTACTACAATGAGCAGTTCTTC.